The entry that follows covers one T cell receptor (beta chain) sequence. The sample originates from a study of T cells in Graves' hyperthyroidism and ophthalmopathy. The V and J ends lost 2 bases and 6 bases respectively, with 8 bases between them. The CDR3 length is 12 residues. Germline CDR1 is SGHAT and CDR2 is FQNNGV. RNA transcripts served as the template for amplifying TCR beta CDR3 regions. TCR CDR3 underwent first-round RT-PCR with the HTBI primer set. TCRdb reprocessed the multiplex PCR reads via MiXCR and lists one record per CDR3 protein. The sample comprises a few hundred thousand distinct CDR3 sequences, about a sixth of which are singletons, and more than 3% rests with the top ten.

This clonotype originated in a woman in her forties with Graves' ophthalmopathy. Sequencing used blood. This chain connects TRBV11-2 to TRBJ2-7, with D possibly called TRBD1 or TRBD2 (6 bases each). CDR3 nucleotides: TGTGCCAGCAGCTTATGGGGGGCCGAGCAGTACTTC. Amino acid sequence: CASSLWGAEQYF.